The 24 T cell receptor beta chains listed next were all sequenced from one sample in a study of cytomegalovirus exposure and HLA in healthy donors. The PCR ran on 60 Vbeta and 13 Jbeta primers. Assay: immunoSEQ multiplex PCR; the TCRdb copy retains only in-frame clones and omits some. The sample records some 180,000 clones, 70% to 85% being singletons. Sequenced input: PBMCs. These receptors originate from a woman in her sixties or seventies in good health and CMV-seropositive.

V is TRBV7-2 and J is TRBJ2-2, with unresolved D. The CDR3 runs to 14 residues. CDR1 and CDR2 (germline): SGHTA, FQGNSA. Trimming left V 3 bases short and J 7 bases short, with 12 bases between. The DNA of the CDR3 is TGTGCCAGCAGCTTTCCGGGTCCTGGCGGGGAGCTGTTTTTT. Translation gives CASSFPGPGGELFF.

The CDR3 nucleotides are TGCGCCAGCAGCTTGGGGACAGGGCTTACTGGCTACACCTTC. Protein product: CASSLGTGLTGYTF. The genes are TRBV5-1 and TRBJ1-2; 8 bases are a match to TRBD1. Per the germline V gene, CDR1 is SGHRS and CDR2 is YFSETQ. The CDR3 sequence is 14 residues long. The V and J ends lost 0 bases and 7 bases, in that order; junction bases with no gene match: 5.

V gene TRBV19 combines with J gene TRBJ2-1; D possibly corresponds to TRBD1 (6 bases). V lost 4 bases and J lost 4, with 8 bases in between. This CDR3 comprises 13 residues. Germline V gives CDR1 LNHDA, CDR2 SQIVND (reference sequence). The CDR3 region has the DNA TGTGCCAGTAGTAGGGACACTTACAATGAGCAGTTCTTC. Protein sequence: CASSRDTYNEQFF.

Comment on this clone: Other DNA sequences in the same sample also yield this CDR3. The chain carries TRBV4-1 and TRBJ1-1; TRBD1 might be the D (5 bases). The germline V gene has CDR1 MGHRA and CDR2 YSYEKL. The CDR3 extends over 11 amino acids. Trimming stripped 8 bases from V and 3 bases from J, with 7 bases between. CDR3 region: CASRRDTEAFF. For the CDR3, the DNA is TGCGCCAGCCGCAGGGACACTGAAGCTTTCTTT.

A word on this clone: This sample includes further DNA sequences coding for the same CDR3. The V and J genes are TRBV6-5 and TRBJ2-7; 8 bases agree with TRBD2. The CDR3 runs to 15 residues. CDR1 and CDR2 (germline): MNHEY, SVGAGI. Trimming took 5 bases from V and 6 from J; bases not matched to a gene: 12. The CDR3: CASSHGGVGLLEQYF. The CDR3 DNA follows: TGTGCCAGCAGTCACGGGGGGGTCGGACTCCTCGAGCAGTACTTC.

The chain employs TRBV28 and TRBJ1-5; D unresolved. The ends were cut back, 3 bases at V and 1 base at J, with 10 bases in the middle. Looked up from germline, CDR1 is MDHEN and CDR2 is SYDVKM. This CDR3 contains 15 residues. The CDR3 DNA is TGTGCCAGCAGTTTCCGGGGTTTGAGCAATCAGCCCCAGCATTTT. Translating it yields CASSFRGLSNQPQHF.

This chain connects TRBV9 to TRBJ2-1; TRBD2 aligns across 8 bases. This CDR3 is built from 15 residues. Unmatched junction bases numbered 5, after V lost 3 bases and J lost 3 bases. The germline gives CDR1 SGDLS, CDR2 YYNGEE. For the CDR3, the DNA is TGTGCCAGCAGCGGAAGCGGGGGCAGCTACAATGAGCAGTTCTTC. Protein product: CASSGSGGSYNEQFF.

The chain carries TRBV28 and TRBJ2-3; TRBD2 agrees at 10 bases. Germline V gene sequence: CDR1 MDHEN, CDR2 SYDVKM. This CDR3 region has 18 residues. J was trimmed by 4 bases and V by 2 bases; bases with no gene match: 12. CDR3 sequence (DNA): TGTGCCAGCAGTTTACCCCTACAGCGGGGGGGCCTAGCAGATACGCAGTATTTT. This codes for CASSLPLQRGGLADTQYF.

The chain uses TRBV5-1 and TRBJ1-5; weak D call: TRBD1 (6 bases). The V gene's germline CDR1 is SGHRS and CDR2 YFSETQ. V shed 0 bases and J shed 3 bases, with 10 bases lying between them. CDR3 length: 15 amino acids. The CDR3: CASSLAGTNNQPQHF. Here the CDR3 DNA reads TGCGCCAGCAGCTTGGCCGGGACAAACAATCAGCCCCAGCATTTT.

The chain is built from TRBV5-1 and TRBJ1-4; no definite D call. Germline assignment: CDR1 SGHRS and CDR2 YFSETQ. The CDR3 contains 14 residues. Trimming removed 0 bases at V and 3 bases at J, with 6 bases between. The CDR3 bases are TGCGCCAGCAGCTTGGGGGGAGCTAATGAAAAACTGTTTTTT. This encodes CASSLGGANEKLFF.

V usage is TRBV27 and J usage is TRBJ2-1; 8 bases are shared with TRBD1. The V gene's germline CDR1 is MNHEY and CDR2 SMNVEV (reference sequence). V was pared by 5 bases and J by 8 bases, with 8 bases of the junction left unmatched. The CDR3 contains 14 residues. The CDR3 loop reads CASSPKTGDDEQFF. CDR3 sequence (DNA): TGTGCCAGCAGTCCAAAGACAGGGGACGATGAGCAGTTCTTC.

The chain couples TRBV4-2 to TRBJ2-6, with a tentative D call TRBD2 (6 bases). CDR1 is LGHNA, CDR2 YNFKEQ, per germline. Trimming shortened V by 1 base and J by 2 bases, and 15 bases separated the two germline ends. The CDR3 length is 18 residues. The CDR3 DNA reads TGTGCCAGCAGCCAAGTGGGACTCGGGTCTACTGGGGCCAACGTCCTGACTTTC. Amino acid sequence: CASSQVGLGSTGANVLTF.

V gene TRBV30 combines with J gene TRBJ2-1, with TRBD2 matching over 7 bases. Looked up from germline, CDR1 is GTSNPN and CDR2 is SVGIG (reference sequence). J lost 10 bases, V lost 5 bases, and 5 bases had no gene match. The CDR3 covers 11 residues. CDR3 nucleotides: TGTGCCTGGTCACTAGCGCAGGAGCAGTTCTTC. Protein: CAWSLAQEQFF.

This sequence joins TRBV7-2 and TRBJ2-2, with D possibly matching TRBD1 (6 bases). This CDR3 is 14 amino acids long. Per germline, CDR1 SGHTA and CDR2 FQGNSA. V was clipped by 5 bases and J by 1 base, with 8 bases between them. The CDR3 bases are TGTGCCAGCAGCCCGACAGGGAACACCGGGGAGCTGTTTTTT. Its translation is CASSPTGNTGELFF.

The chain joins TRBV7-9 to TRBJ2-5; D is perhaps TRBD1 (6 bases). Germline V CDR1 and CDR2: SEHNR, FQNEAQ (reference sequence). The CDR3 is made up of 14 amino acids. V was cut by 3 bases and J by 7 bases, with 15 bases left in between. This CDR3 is CASSFPGASGTQYF. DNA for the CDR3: TGTGCCAGCAGCTTCCCAGGGGCTAGTGGGACCCAGTACTTC.

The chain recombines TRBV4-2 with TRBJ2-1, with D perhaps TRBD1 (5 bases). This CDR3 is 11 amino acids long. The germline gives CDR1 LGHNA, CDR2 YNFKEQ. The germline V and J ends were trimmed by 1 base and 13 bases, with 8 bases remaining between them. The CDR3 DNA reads TGTGCCAGCAGCCAAGTAGACAGACAGTTCTTC. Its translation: CASSQVDRQFF.

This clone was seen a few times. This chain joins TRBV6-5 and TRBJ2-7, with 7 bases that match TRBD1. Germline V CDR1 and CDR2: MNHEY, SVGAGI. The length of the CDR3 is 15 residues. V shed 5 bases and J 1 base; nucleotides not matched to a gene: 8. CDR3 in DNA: TGTGCCAGCAGTCGTACCACAGGGGAGTCCTACGAGCAGTACTTC. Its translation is CASSRTTGESYEQYF.

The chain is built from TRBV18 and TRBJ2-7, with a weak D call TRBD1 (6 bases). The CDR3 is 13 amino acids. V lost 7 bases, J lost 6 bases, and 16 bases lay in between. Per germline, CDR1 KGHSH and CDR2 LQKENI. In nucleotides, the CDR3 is TGTGCCAGCTTTGAGCGGACAGCCCGCGAGCAGTACTTC. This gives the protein CASFERTAREQYF.

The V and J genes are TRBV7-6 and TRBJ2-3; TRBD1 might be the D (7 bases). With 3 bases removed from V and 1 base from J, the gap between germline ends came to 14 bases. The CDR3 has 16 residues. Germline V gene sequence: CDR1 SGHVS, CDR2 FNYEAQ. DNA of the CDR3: TGTGCCAGCAGCTTGGAGGGGGCGCGGGGCACAGATACGCAGTATTTT. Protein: CASSLEGARGTDTQYF.

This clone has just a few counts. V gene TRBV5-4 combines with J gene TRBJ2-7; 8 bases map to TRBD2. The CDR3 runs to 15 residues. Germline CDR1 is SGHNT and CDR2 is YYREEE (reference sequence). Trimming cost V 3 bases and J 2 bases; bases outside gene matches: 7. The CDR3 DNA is TGTGCCAGCAGCTGGGGACTAGACCCGACCTACGAGCAGTACTTC. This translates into CASSWGLDPTYEQYF.

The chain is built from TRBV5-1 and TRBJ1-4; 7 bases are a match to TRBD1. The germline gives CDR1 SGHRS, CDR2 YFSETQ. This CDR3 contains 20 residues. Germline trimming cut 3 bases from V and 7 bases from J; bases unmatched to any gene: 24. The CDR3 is CASSSGLRGSLMAGGEKLFF. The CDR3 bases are TGCGCCAGCAGCTCCGGCCTCAGGGGGTCCTTAATGGCGGGCGGTGAAAAACTGTTTTTT.

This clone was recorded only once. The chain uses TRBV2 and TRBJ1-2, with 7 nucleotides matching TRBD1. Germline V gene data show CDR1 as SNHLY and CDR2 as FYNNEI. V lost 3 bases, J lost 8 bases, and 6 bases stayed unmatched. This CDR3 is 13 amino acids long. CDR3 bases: TGTGCCAGCAGTGAGGACAGGCCGGGCGGCTACACCTTC. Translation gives CASSEDRPGGYTF.

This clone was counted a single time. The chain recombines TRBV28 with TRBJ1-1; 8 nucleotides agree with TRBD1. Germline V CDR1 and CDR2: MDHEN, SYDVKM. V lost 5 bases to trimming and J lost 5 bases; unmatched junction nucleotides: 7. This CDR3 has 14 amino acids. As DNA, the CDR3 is TGTGCCAGCAGTCGAGTGGACAGGGTAACTGAAGCTTTCTTT. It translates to CASSRVDRVTEAFF.

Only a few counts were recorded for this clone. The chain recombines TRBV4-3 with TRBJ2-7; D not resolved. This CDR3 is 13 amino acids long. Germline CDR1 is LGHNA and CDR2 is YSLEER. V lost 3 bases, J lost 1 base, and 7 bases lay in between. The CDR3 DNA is TGCGCCAGCAGCCACTCCAGTTCCTACGAGCAGTACTTC. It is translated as CASSHSSSYEQYF.